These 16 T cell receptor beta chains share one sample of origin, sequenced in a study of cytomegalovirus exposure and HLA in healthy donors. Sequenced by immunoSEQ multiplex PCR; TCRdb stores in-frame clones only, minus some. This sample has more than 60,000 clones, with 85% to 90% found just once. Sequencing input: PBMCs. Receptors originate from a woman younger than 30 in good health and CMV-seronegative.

CDR3 region: CSVGLAFF. In nucleotides, the CDR3 is TGCAGCGTTGGACTAGCTTTCTTT. This chain joins TRBV29-1 and TRBJ1-1; D remains ambiguous. Between the trimmed V and J ends, which lost 4 bases and 10 bases, there was a span of 4 bases. Germline CDR1 is SQVTM and CDR2 is ANQGSEA. This CDR3 has 8 amino acids. Supplemented by reference TRBV29-1 and TRBJ1-1, the full variable domain reads SAVISQKPSRDICQRGTSLTIQCQVDSQVTMMFWYRQQPGQSLTLIATANQGSEATYESGFVIDKFPISRPNLTFSTLTVSNMSPEDSSIYLCSVGLAFFGQGTRLTVV.

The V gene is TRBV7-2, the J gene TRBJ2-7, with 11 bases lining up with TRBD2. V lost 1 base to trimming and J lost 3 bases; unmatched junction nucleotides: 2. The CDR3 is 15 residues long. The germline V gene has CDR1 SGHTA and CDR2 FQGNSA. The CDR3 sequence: CASSLGSGRDYEQYF. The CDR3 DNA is TGTGCCAGCAGCTTAGGTAGCGGGAGGGACTACGAGCAGTACTTC. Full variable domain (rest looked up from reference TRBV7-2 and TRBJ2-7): GAGVSQSPSNKVTEKGKDVELRCDPISGHTALYWYRQSLGQGLEFLIYFQGNSAPDKSGLPSDRFSAERTGGSVSTLTIQRTQQEDSAVYLCASSLGSGRDYEQYFGPGTRLTVT.

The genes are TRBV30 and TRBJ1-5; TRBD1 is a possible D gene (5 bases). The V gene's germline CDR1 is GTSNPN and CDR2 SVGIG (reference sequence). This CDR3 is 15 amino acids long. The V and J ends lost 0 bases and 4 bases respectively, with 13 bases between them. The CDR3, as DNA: TGTGCCTGGAGTGTGGGTGTAGGGGTTAATCAGCCCCAGCATTTT. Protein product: CAWSVGVGVNQPQHF.

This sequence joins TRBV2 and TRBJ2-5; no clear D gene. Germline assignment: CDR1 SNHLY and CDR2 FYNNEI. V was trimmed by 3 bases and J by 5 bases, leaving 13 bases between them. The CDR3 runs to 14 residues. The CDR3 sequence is CASSDWPSMETQYF. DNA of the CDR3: TGTGCCAGCAGTGATTGGCCCTCCATGGAGACCCAGTACTTC.

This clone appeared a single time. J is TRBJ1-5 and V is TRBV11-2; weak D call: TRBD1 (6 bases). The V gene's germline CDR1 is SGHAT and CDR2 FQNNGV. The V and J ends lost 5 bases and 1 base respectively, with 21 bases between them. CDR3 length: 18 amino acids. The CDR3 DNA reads TGTGCCAGCAGCCAGCACCCAGACAGGACGGCGAGCAATCAGCCCCAGCATTTT. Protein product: CASSQHPDRTASNQPQHF. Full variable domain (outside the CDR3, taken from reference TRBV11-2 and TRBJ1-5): EAGVAQSPRYKIIEKRQSVAFWCNPISGHATLYWYQQILGQGPKLLIQFQNNGVVDDSQLPKDRFSAERLKGVDSTLKIQPAKLEDSAVYLCASSQHPDRTASNQPQHFGDGTRLSIL.

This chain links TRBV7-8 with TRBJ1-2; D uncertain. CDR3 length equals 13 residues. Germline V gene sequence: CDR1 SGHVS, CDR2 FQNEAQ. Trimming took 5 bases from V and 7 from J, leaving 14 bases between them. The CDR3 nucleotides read TGTGCCAGCAGCCTATTGGGCATAAGTGGCTACACCTTC. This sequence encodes CASSLLGISGYTF.

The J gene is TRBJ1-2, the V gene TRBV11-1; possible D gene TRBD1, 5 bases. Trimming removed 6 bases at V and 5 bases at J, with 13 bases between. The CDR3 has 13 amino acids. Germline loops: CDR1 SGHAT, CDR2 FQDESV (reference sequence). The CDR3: CASRGDSTYGYTF. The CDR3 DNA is TGTGCCAGCAGGGGTGACAGCACTTATGGCTACACCTTC.

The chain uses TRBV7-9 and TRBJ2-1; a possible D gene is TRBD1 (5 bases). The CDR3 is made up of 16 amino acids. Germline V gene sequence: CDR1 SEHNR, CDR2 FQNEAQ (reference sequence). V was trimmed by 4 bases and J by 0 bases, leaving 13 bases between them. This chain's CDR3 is CASSSTGLSSYNEQFF. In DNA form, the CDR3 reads TGTGCCAGCAGCTCCACAGGTCTAAGCTCCTACAATGAGCAGTTCTTC.

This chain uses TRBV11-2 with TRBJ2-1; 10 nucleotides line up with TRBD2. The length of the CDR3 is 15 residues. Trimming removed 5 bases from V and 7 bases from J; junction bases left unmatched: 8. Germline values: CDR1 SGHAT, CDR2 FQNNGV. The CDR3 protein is CASSQIAGGTNEQFF. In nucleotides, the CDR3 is TGTGCCAGCAGCCAAATAGCGGGGGGTACAAATGAGCAGTTCTTC.

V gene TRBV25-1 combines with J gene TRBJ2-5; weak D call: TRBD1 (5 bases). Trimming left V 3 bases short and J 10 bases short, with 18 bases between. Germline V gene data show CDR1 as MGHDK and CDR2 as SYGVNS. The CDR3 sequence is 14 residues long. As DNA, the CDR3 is TGTGCCAGCAGTGATATGGGGCCCCAAGGGAACCAGTACTTC. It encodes CASSDMGPQGNQYF.

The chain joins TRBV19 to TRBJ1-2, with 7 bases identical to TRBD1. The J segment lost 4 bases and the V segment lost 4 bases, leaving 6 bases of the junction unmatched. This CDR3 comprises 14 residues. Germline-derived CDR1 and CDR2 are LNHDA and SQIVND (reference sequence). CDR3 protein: CASSRTGVAYGYTF. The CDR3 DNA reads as TGTGCCAGTAGTAGAACAGGGGTTGCCTATGGCTACACCTTC.

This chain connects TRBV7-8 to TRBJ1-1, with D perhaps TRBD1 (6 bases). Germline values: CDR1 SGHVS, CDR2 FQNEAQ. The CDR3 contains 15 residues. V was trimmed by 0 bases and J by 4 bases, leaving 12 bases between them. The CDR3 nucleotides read TGTGCCAGCAGCTTAGCTACAGGGAGTGGCACTGAAGCTTTCTTT. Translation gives CASSLATGSGTEAFF.

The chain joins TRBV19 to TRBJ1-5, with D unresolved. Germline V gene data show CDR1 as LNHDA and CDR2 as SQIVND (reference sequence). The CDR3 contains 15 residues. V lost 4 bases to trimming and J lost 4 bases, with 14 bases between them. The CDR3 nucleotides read TGTGCCAGTAGTAGCGGGAACAGCGCGAATCAGCCCCAGCATTTT. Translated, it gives CASSSGNSANQPQHF.

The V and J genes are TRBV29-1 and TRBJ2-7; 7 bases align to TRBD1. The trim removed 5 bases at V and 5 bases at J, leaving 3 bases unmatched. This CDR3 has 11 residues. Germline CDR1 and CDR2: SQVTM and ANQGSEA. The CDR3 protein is CSVRQGHEQYF. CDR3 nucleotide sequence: TGCAGCGTTAGACAGGGCCACGAGCAGTACTTC.

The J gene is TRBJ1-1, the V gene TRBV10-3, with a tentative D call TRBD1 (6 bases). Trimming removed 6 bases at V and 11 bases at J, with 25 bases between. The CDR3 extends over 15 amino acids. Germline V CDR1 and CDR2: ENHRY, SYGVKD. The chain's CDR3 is CAIRSGQRDAPAAFF. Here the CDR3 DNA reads TGTGCCATCAGATCGGGACAACGAGACGCACCTGCGGCTTTCTTT.

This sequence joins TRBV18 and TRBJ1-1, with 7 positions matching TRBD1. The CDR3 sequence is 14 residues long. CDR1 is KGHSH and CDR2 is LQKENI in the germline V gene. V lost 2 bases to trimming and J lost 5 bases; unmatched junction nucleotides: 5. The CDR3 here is CASSPETGYTEAFF. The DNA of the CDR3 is TGTGCCAGCTCACCAGAGACAGGGTATACTGAAGCTTTCTTT.